This is a list of T cell receptor beta chains from one sample in a study of T cell responses to AZD1222 COVID-19 vaccine. Produced via immunoSEQ multiplex PCR; TCRdb's table is partial and in-frame only. The repertoire has 120,000 to 150,000 clones, 82% of them found once; the top ten carry 4.1%. This material consisted of peripheral blood, taken on day 0 of MenACWY control vaccination. The receptors derive from an adult in good health. The CDR3 runs from the conserved cysteine through the conserved F or W. D genes are given only for firm matches. Clone size appears in some rows only: once, few, many, or a class for an expanded clone.

V,J,D,size,DNA,CDR3
TRBV18,TRBJ1-6,.,.,TGTGCCAGCTCACCACTAAATAGCGTCGGGCCTGGGAATTCACCCCTCCACTTT,CASSPLNSVGPGNSPLHF
TRBV6-5,TRBJ2-1,TRBD2,.,TGTGCCAGCAAAAAGGCGGGGGGAGGGTACAATGAGCAGTTCTTC,CASKKAGGGYNEQFF
TRBV19,TRBJ1-5,.,.,TGTGCCAGTAGTATAGGGCCGATAATGAATCAGCCCCAGCATTTT,CASSIGPIMNQPQHF
TRBV3-1/TRBV3-2,TRBJ1-2,.,.,TGTGCCAGCAGCCAAGATCCCTCAGGCTTCAACTATGGCTACACCTTC,CASSQDPSGFNYGYTF
TRBV27,TRBJ1-6,.,.,TGTGCCAGCAGCCCCGGGACTGCCCTCCAGGCCCTCCACTTT,CASSPGTALQALHF
TRBV15,TRBJ1-5,.,.,TGTGCCACCAGCAGAGATCCGGGTGGCAATCAGCCCCAGCATTTT,CATSRDPGGNQPQHF
TRBV3-1/TRBV3-2,TRBJ2-3,.,.,TGTGCCAGCAGCCTAGTTCGGGGACCGAAGATCCCTAGCACAGATACGCAGTATTTT,CASSLVRGPKIPSTDTQYF
TRBV11-2,TRBJ2-7,TRBD2,.,TGTGCCAGCAGCTTCGGGGCGGGGGTGACCTACGAGCAGTACTTC,CASSFGAGVTYEQYF
TRBV4-2,TRBJ1-5,.,.,TGTGCCAGCAGCCAAGATTCACAGGCCCGTAGCAATCAGCCCCAGCATTTT,CASSQDSQARSNQPQHF
TRBV10-2,TRBJ1-2,.,.,TGCGCCAGCAGTGACCCGATACGCAGGGGAAAAAACTATGGCTACACCTTC,CASSDPIRRGKNYGYTF
TRBV3-1/TRBV3-2,TRBJ2-7,.,.,TGTGCCAGCAGCCAAGAATTAGCCCGGATCCACGAGCAGTACTTC,CASSQELARIHEQYF
TRBV15,TRBJ2-5,.,.,TGTGCCACCAGCAGAGCGAGAACCCCGGGGGCGACCCAGTACTTC,CATSRARTPGATQYF
TRBV19,TRBJ2-3,TRBD2,.,TGTGCCAGTAGTAAAGGACTAGCGGGGGGGGATACAGATACGCAGTATTTT,CASSKGLAGGDTDTQYF
TRBV5-5,TRBJ1-6,.,.,TGTGCCAGCAGCCCGCCGGCTGGGGTAAACGTGGGGTCACCCCTCCACTTT,CASSPPAGVNVGSPLHF
TRBV14,TRBJ1-1,.,.,TGTGCCAGCAGCCATACAGGGAGAACTGAAGCTTTCTTT,CASSHTGRTEAFF
TRBV6-5,TRBJ2-1,.,.,TGTGCCAGCAGTTACGAGACCAGCGGGAATGAGCAGTTCTTC,CASSYETSGNEQFF
TRBV4-1,TRBJ1-4,TRBD1,.,TGCGCCAGCAGCTCCTTCGACAGGGGGCTGGGAGAAAAACTGTTTTTT,CASSSFDRGLGEKLFF
TRBV18,TRBJ1-2,TRBD1,.,TGTGCCAGCTCTCCCGGGCTACAGGGGAGTTTGAGTGGCTACACCTTC,CASSPGLQGSLSGYTF
TRBV24-1,TRBJ2-6,TRBD1,.,TGTGCCACCAGTGATTCTAGGGGGCTTGGGGCCAACGTCCTGACTTTC,CATSDSRGLGANVLTF
TRBV5-4,TRBJ2-5,TRBD1,.,TGTGCCAGCAGCACTCCGACAGGGGAAGAGACCCAGTACTTC,CASSTPTGEETQYF
TRBV2,TRBJ2-7,.,once,TGTGCCAGCGGGGCCTCTATGCCCTACGAGCAGTACTTC,CASGASMPYEQYF
TRBV19,TRBJ1-4,.,.,TGTGCCAGTAGTATTGGGGGAAAAAAACTGTTTTTT,CASSIGGKKLFF
TRBV7-2,TRBJ2-2,.,.,TGTGCCAGCAGCTTAGCGGCATCGAACACCGGGGAGCTGTTTTTT,CASSLAASNTGELFF
TRBV12-3/TRBV12-4,TRBJ2-7,.,.,TGTGCCAGCTCTCAGGGGCGCCCCTACGAGCAGTACTTC,CASSQGRPYEQYF
TRBV5-4,TRBJ2-4,.,once,TGTGCCAGCAGCTTGGTTGGGGGAAGGGCGGCCAAAAACATTCAGTACTTC,CASSLVGGRAAKNIQYF
TRBV3-1/TRBV3-2,TRBJ2-3,.,.,TGTGCCAGCAGTTCTAGGGGCACAGATACGCAGTATTTT,CASSSRGTDTQYF
TRBV3-1/TRBV3-2,TRBJ2-3,TRBD2,few,TGTGCCAGCAGCCTCACTAGCGGGCGGGCCAGTGGCACAGATACGCAGTATTTT,CASSLTSGRASGTDTQYF
TRBV5-4,TRBJ2-1,TRBD1,once,TGTGCCAGCAGCTACCCGGGACAGTCCTACAATGAGCAGTTCTTC,CASSYPGQSYNEQFF
TRBV6-5,TRBJ1-6,.,.,TGTGCCAGCAGTTACTTCCAGAAGGATTCACCCCTCCACTTT,CASSYFQKDSPLHF
TRBV24-1,TRBJ2-1,TRBD1,.,TGTGCCTCCCCGGCGACAGGGCGGAATGAGCAGTTCTTC,CASPATGRNEQFF
TRBV5-1,TRBJ2-5,TRBD1,.,TGCGCCAGCAGCATGGACAGGGGGCTAGGGACCCAGTACTTC,CASSMDRGLGTQYF
TRBV9,TRBJ1-5,.,.,TGTGCCAGCAGCGACGGACAGTCTAGCAATCAGCCCCAGCATTTT,CASSDGQSSNQPQHF
TRBV7-9,TRBJ2-1,.,.,TGTGCCAGCAGCCAGACTAGTCGGGAGCAGTTCTTC,CASSQTSREQFF
TRBV4-1,TRBJ1-5,.,.,TGCGCCAGCAGCCAAGAACCCCAGGGGAAGCCCCAGCATTTT,CASSQEPQGKPQHF